This T cell receptor (beta chain) was sequenced in a study of vaccination and CD4 T cells after COVID-19 (dated by TCRdb to the early 2020s). About the study as a whole: Six males and four females were included in the convalescent cohort, with two Hispanic individuals, seven Caucasians, two Asians and one multiracial person represented. Two doses of either the Pfizer-BioNTech BNT162b2 vaccine (n=8) or the Moderna mRNA-1273 vaccine (n=2) were administered to participants. Post-COVID blood samples were collected from convalescent patients a median of roughly 100 days after diagnosis, with a range of roughly 30 to 161 days. Post-vaccine blood samples were taken a median of about 77 days after the second vaccine dose, with a range of roughly 13 to 250 days. The cultures were stimulated with overlapping spike peptide pools from SARS-CoV-2 and from the common cold coronaviruses HCoV-NL63, HCoV-OC43 and HCoV-229E. In control cultures, a CEFX viral epitope pool was used as positive control, an HIV-1 Nef peptide pool was used as negative control, or no peptide was added. In approximately ten COVID-19 convalescent patients and a few infection-naive healthy vaccine recipients, the spike-specific CD4+ TCR repertoire before mRNA vaccination was compared with the repertoire after mRNA vaccination. An earlier paper using these donors assessed, at the TCR clonotype level, memory CD4+ T cell crossreactivity between SARS-CoV-2 and common cold coronavirus spike proteins.

Note on this clonotype: It has no known antigen specificity. There are no base qualities to consult, and no much larger clone falls within one base.

Points the paper makes about the study in general: Of the vaccine-specific clones found in convalescent patients, nearly all (304 of 307) were mono-reactive for SARS-CoV-2 spike instead of being cross-reactive with common cold coronaviruses. An increase in the median number of SARS-CoV-2-reactive clonotypes from approximately 20 after infection to 35 to 40 after vaccination was observed, but the change was not found to be significant. In convalescent patients, a median about 86% of post-vaccine SARS-CoV-2-reactive clones were detected only after vaccination, suggesting vaccine-specific priming. Relatively few convalescent patients were included in the study, and early timepoints after natural infection were not analyzed.

The treatment or condition label, read with the paper, signifies: approximately 11-day PBMC culture with coronavirus spike peptide pools or control peptides (ViraFEST assay). CD4+ T cells from unexposed donors were collected before the COVID-19 pandemic (2011-2018). The study used the ViraFEST assay, which expanded antigen-specific T cells with peptide pools and then identified expanded clonotypes by TCR sequencing. Each well held two million PBMCs cultured with about 9.8 ug/ml peptide pools in IMDM containing approximately 5% human AB serum and roughly 10 IU/ml IL-2. Half of the culture medium was replaced with fresh IL-2-containing medium on days 3 and 7. After around 11 days of culture, CD4+ T cells were isolated by negative selection with the EasySep CD4+ T cell isolation kit. As cell number allowed, CD4+ T cells from unexposed donors were tested for reactivity to SARS-CoV-2 S and N and to four common cold coronavirus spike pools. Ficoll-Paque Plus gradient centrifugation was used to isolate PBMCs from whole blood, and the isolated PBMCs were then either used fresh or cryopreserved at -140C. Triplicate wells were generally used for each culture condition. The leukapheresis product used for the unexposed donors was purchased from a commercial source.

Receptor libraries were prepared by PCR. DNA from cultured CD4+ T cells was subjected to TCR sequencing with the Oncomine TCR Beta short-read assay at the Johns Hopkins FTIC core. The QIAamp micro DNA kit was used to extract genomic DNA from the cultured CD4+ T cells. Oncomine TCR Beta libraries from cultured CD4+ T cells were pooled with unique dual indexes and sequenced on an Illumina iSeq 100. The published analysis was carried out like this. Non-productive sequences were removed, and CDR3s not starting with C, not ending with F or W, or shorter than 7 amino acids were discarded. Antigen-specific clonotypes were identified with the MANAFEST web application by comparing peptide-stimulated wells with reference and other culture wells. Positive clones required FDR below 0.05, an odds ratio above 5, and productive frequency above 0.1% in at least two of three replicate wells. A clonotype was classed as cross-reactive if the clonotype showed significant expansion both in SARS-CoV-2 spike wells and in at least one common cold coronavirus spike condition. Similarity between CDR3 sequences was evaluated in R version 3.6.1 using Levenshtein distances (stringdist) and unrooted phylogenetic trees (ape). TCRdb cleaned the public reads at Q25 with fastp, built clones with MiXCR and kept in-frame beta chains. Identical CDR3 protein sequences are pooled into one entry, listed with their most common genes and DNA. None of the V and J calls come from the authors' own analysis; TCRdb made them. The sample records approximately 5,400 distinct CDR3 sequences, approximately 36% of which are singletons. Clones ranked in the top ten supply less than 30% of the sample.

Based on the germline V gene, the CDR1 and CDR2 sequences are ENHRY and SYGVKD. Trimming costs V 6 bases and J 5 bases, and their ends lie 15 bases apart. Taken from cysteine to phenylalanine, the CDR3 has 14 residues. This entry keeps only the CDR3 DNA: 42 bases, framed from base 1. The V gene is TRBV10-3 and the J gene is TRBJ2-3, with the D gene possibly TRBD1 or TRBD2, each one fitting 6 bases. Sample: CD4+ T cells from blood, cultured in vitro. The TCR originated in a human donor in good health. The sequenced DNA: TGTGCCATCAGGCTTGAGGGGGGCGAAGATACGCAGTATTTT. Its product reads: CAIRLEGGEDTQYF.